What follows are 20 T cell receptor beta chains derived from one specimen sequenced in a study of beta chain features in type 1 diabetes (dated by TCRdb to the late 2010s). What the research found in general, with its limitations: Type 1 diabetes patients showed a moderate but significant shortening of TCRB CDR3 length in all four CD4+ subsets.

The library was obtained by the immunoSEQ multiplex PCR assay. All of the isolated RNA was reverse transcribed with the High Capacity cDNA Reverse Transcription Kit, so expressed TCRB transcripts were sequenced. In its TCRdb copy, this immuneACCESS table keeps in-frame sequences only and misses some clones. Where compared with another copy, unresolved V genes explain less than half of these, and the others have no known cause. The sample table records hundreds of thousands of clones; 14% of these occur just once. Approximately 0.015% of the sample goes to the ten largest clones. Their specific antigens are unknown. Sequenced sample: naive CD4+ T cells from blood. The label giving this sample's cell subset or site can be read as: true naive CD4+ T cells. These receptors all come from a man aged 30 to 39 with type 1 diabetes.

The chain uses TRBV11-2 and TRBJ2-3; 11 bases are a match to TRBD2. This CDR3 is 18 amino acids long. Germline CDR1 and CDR2: SGHAT and FQNNGV. Trimming cost V 5 bases and J 6 bases; bases outside gene matches: 16. Here the CDR3 reads CASSPFGSSGRAGDTQYF. In nucleotides, the CDR3 is TGTGCCAGCAGCCCCTTCGGGAGTAGCGGGAGGGCAGGGGATACGCAGTATTTT.

The chain uses TRBV10-3 and TRBJ2-3; tentative D call: TRBD1 (6 bases). The CDR3 runs to 13 residues. The germline V and J ends were trimmed by 8 bases and 1 base, with 10 bases remaining between them. Looked up from germline, CDR1 is ENHRY and CDR2 is SYGVKD. The CDR3 loop reads CAISGQRTDTQYF. In DNA, the CDR3 is TGTGCCATCTCCGGACAGCGCACAGATACGCAGTATTTT.

J is TRBJ1-1 and V is TRBV25-1; 8 bases match TRBD1. The CDR3 covers 13 residues. J gave up 5 bases and V 8 bases, and 7 bases lay outside the gene matches. Germline CDR1 and CDR2: MGHDK and SYGVNS. The CDR3: CASGLTGGTEAFF. CDR3 coding DNA: TGTGCCAGCGGATTAACAGGGGGTACTGAAGCTTTCTTT. Full variable domain (rest looked up from reference TRBV25-1 and TRBJ1-1): EADIYQTPRYLVIGTGKKITLECSQTMGHDKMYWYQQDPGMELHLIHYSYGVNSTEKGDLSSESTVSRIRTEHFPLTLESARPSHTSQYLCASGLTGGTEAFFGQGTRLTVV.

The J gene is TRBJ1-2, the V gene TRBV28, with a possible D match to TRBD1 (6 bases). The CDR3 runs to 13 residues. Trimming took off 6 bases at V and 8 bases at J, with 16 bases between the two ends. Germline CDR1 MDHEN, CDR2 SYDVKM. The CDR3 DNA is TGTGCCAGCAGGCAAGGGGGGGTGTCGGGCTACACCTTC. As protein: CASRQGGVSGYTF.

The V and J genes are TRBV15 and TRBJ2-3; D gene unclear. Trimming cost V 0 bases and J 0 bases, with 13 bases left between them. The CDR3 is 17 residues long. The germline V gene encodes CDR1 LNHNV and CDR2 YYDKDF (reference sequence). The CDR3 protein is CATSRDWASRSTDTQYF. Written as DNA, the CDR3 is TGTGCCACCAGCAGAGATTGGGCCAGTCGTAGCACAGATACGCAGTATTTT.

In this sample, this clone turned up a few times. The chain links TRBV14 to TRBJ2-2; D gene uncertain. CDR1 is SGHDN, CDR2 FVKESK, per germline. The CDR3 is made up of 16 amino acids. The ends were cut back, 8 bases at V and 0 bases at J, with 16 bases in the middle. The CDR3 DNA follows: TGTGCCAGCTCTTCCCGGGTCCTCGCGAACACCGGGGAGCTGTTTTTT. The encoded protein is CASSSRVLANTGELFF. Looking up the rest from reference TRBV14 and TRBJ2-2 gives the full variable domain: EAGVTQFPSHSVIEKGQTVTLRCDPISGHDNLYWYRRVMGKEIKFLLHFVKESKQDESGMPNNRFLAERTGGTYSTLKVQPAELEDSGVYFCASSSRVLANTGELFFGEGSRLTVL.

The table lists this clone with a few counts. The V and J genes are TRBV4-2 and TRBJ2-3, with unresolved D. The CDR3 loop spans 13 amino acids. V shed 4 bases and J shed 6 bases, with 11 bases lying between them. The V gene's germline CDR1 is LGHNA and CDR2 YNFKEQ. DNA for the CDR3: TGTGCCAGCAGCCTGACCGTGGAGGATACGCAGTATTTT. This sequence encodes CASSLTVEDTQYF.

V gene TRBV28 combines with J gene TRBJ1-1; unclear D gene. The CDR3 is made up of 11 amino acids. Trimming removed 3 bases from V and 5 bases from J, with 4 bases in between. Germline CDR1 and CDR2: MDHEN and SYDVKM. The CDR3 region has the DNA TGTGCCAGCAGTTTTGAGACTGAAGCTTTCTTT. Amino acids: CASSFETEAFF.

The V gene is TRBV10-3, the J gene TRBJ2-1; 7 bases map to TRBD1. CDR3 length equals 16 residues. Losses at the gene ends were 4 bases for V and 3 bases for J; bases not matched to a gene: 9. The germline V gene encodes CDR1 ENHRY and CDR2 SYGVKD. In DNA form, the CDR3 reads TGTGCCATCAGTGCTACCACAGGGGAATACTACAATGAGCAGTTCTTC. Amino acids: CAISATTGEYYNEQFF.

This clone was counted once. The chain carries TRBV5-4 and TRBJ2-7; 10 bases are shared with TRBD1. Germline loops: CDR1 SGHNT, CDR2 YYREEE (reference sequence). The junction had 9 bases not matched to a gene; V was cut back by 4 bases and J by 5 bases. The CDR3 is made up of 15 amino acids. CDR3 region: CASSPRDRGIHEQYF. The CDR3 DNA is TGTGCCAGCAGCCCCCGGGACAGGGGAATCCACGAGCAGTACTTC.

This chain joins TRBV7-9 and TRBJ2-4; 12 bases agree with TRBD2. Germline CDR1 reads SEHNR; CDR2 reads FQNEAQ (reference sequence). This CDR3 spans 19 amino acids. With 3 bases clipped from V and 0 bases from J, the junction kept 9 bases outside the gene matches. The DNA of the CDR3 is TGTGCCAGCAGCTTCGAAACTAGCGGGAGGACGGGAGCCAAAAACATTCAGTACTTC. It translates to CASSFETSGRTGAKNIQYF.

This clone was seen more than once but under ten times. This rearrangement joins TRBV13 to TRBJ2-7; no clear D gene. Germline V gene lookup returns CDR1 PRHDT and CDR2 FYEKMQ (reference sequence). The CDR3 is 13 residues long. The V end was cut by 6 bases, the J end by 5 bases, with 14 bases between. The CDR3 DNA is TGTGCCAGCAGTCAGCGTCGGAGCAACGAGCAGTACTTC. It specifies CASSQRRSNEQYF.

This clone was counted only a few times. The chain joins TRBV7-9 to TRBJ1-1, with a tentative D call TRBD1 (5 bases). This CDR3 contains 12 residues. V lost 1 base and J 7 bases, leaving 7 bases between the germline ends. CDR1 is SEHNR, CDR2 FQNEAQ, per germline (reference sequence). CDR3 DNA sequence: TGTGCCAGCAGCTTAGTGGGGGGTGAAGCTTTCTTT. Amino acids: CASSLVGGEAFF.

The chain has TRBV30 and TRBJ2-1; the match to TRBD2 covers 8 bases. Germline V gene lookup returns CDR1 GTSNPN and CDR2 SVGIG (reference sequence). The CDR3 is made up of 13 amino acids. V was clipped by 2 bases and J by 7 bases; unmatched bases: 4. The CDR3 DNA follows: TGTGCCTGGAGTCAGAGCGGGAGTAATGAGCAGTTCTTC. It specifies CAWSQSGSNEQFF. Full variable domain (remainder filled in from reference TRBV30 and TRBJ2-1): SQTIHQWPATLVQPVGSPLSLECTVEGTSNPNLYWYRQAAGRGLQLLFYSVGIGQISSEVPQNLSASRPQDRQFILSSKKLLLSDSGFYLCAWSQSGSNEQFFGPGTRLTVL.

To note about this clone: Other DNA sequences from this sample encode an identical CDR3 as well. V is TRBV5-1 and J is TRBJ2-1, with TRBD2 matching 7 bases. This CDR3 comprises 15 residues. The trim removed 0 bases at V and 3 bases at J, leaving 3 bases unmatched. CDR1 and CDR2 from the germline V gene are SGHRS and YFSETQ. Written as DNA, the CDR3 is TGCGCCAGCAGCTTGGGCCTAGCGGACTACAATGAGCAGTTCTTC. Encoded protein: CASSLGLADYNEQFF.

The DNA for the CDR3 is TGTGCCAGCAGCTTAGCCAGGGAAAACTATGGCTACACCTTC. Translated: CASSLARENYGYTF. This chain connects TRBV13 to TRBJ1-2; D is perhaps TRBD1 (5 bases). The germline gives CDR1 PRHDT, CDR2 FYEKMQ (reference sequence). The V and J ends lost 1 base and 2 bases respectively, with 8 bases between them. This CDR3 has 14 residues.

There are a few counts of this clone. The chain joins TRBV28 to TRBJ2-7; unclear D gene. There are 13 residues in the CDR3. Per the germline V gene, CDR1 is MDHEN and CDR2 is SYDVKM. V dropped 3 bases and J dropped 4 bases, with 10 bases sitting between them. The CDR3 is CASSLGRLYEQYF. DNA of the CDR3: TGTGCCAGCAGTTTGGGCAGATTATACGAGCAGTACTTC. Full variable domain (rest looked up from reference TRBV28 and TRBJ2-7): DVKVTQSSRYLVKRTGEKVFLECVQDMDHENMFWYRQDPGLGLRLIYFSYDVKMKEKGDIPEGYSVSREKKERFSLILESASTNQTSMYLCASSLGRLYEQYFGPGTRLTVT.

This clone was seen a few times. The V call is TRBV5-1, the J call TRBJ2-5; the D gene is possibly TRBD2 (5 bases). Trimming removed 3 bases at V and 1 base at J, with 10 bases between. The CDR3 has 14 residues. The germline V gene has CDR1 SGHRS and CDR2 YFSETQ. The CDR3 nucleotides are TGCGCCAGCAGCTGGGAGCGGCCCCAAGAGACCCAGTACTTC. It is translated as CASSWERPQETQYF.

This clone came up a few times. The chain recombines TRBV28 with TRBJ2-7, with TRBD2 as a possible D gene (6 bases). Trimming removed 3 bases from V and 7 bases from J, with 16 bases in between. The CDR3 loop spans 14 amino acids. Germline V CDR1 and CDR2: MDHEN, SYDVKM. The CDR3: CASSFGGTTVEQYF. The CDR3 region has the DNA TGTGCCAGCAGTTTCGGCGGGACGACGGTAGAGCAGTACTTC.

There are a few counts of this clone. V usage is TRBV7-9 and J usage is TRBJ2-1; tentatively, D is TRBD2 (5 bases). The CDR3 sequence is 15 residues long. V lost 10 bases and J 1 base, leaving 17 bases between the germline ends. Germline-derived CDR1 and CDR2 are SEHNR and FQNEAQ (reference sequence). Here the CDR3 reads CAIDPGSGSYNEQFF. The CDR3 bases are TGTGCCATCGACCCGGGGTCGGGGTCCTACAATGAGCAGTTCTTC.